Listed here are 20 T cell receptor beta chains from one sample, sequenced in a study of immune cell composition in non-small cell lung cancer. The assay was immunoSEQ multiplex PCR, and TCRdb's table has in-frame clones only and misses some. Of more than 7,500 clones listed, approximately 74% are singletons. Sequenced sample: lung tumor tissue. Receptors originate from a human donor with non-small cell lung cancer.

In this sample, this clone is medium-sized. This sequence joins TRBV7-2 and TRBJ1-2, with D maybe TRBD1 (5 bases). The ends were cut back, 2 bases at V and 8 bases at J, with 18 bases in the middle. The CDR3 covers 15 residues. CDR1 and CDR2 (germline): SGHTA, FQGNSA. CDR3 bases: TGTGCCAGCAGCTTAAGGGTGGGGACGCCAACGGGCTACACCTTC. This encodes CASSLRVGTPTGYTF.

V usage is TRBV4-1 and J usage is TRBJ1-2; 8 bases map to TRBD1. Germline V gives CDR1 MGHRA, CDR2 YSYEKL. J lost 2 bases, V lost 1 base, and 0 bases had no gene match. CDR3 length: 14 residues. The CDR3 nucleotides are TGCGCCAGCAGCCAAGGGACAGGGAACTATGGCTACACCTTC. Protein sequence: CASSQGTGNYGYTF.

This clone occurred a few times. The genes are TRBV7-9 and TRBJ2-7; TRBD1 is a possible D gene (5 bases). The CDR3 is 13 residues long. Germline loops: CDR1 SEHNR, CDR2 FQNEAQ (reference sequence). V was trimmed by 2 bases and J by 5 bases, leaving 10 bases between them. DNA of the CDR3: TGTGCCAGCAGCTTAAGGGCAGGGAACGAGCAGTACTTC. Translation gives CASSLRAGNEQYF. The variable domain in full, with the rest retrieved from reference TRBV7-9 and TRBJ2-7, is DTGVSQNPRHKITKRGQNVTFRCDPISEHNRLYWYRQTLGQGPEFLTYFQNEAQLEKSRLLSDRFSAERPKGSFSTLEIQRTEQGDSAMYLCASSLRAGNEQYFGPGTRLTVT.

The genes are TRBV10-3 and TRBJ2-2; D is possibly TRBD2 (5 bases). V shed 4 bases and J shed 4 bases, with 7 bases lying between them. The CDR3 contains 13 residues. Per the germline V gene, CDR1 is ENHRY and CDR2 is SYGVKD. The CDR3 spells CAISGLFTGELFF. The CDR3 nucleotides read TGTGCCATCAGTGGACTATTCACCGGGGAGCTGTTTTTT.

This clone is medium-sized within its sample. This rearrangement joins TRBV5-5 to TRBJ2-7; D remains ambiguous. The length of the CDR3 is 12 residues. The germline V gene has CDR1 SGHKS and CDR2 YYEKEE (reference sequence). The germline V and J ends were trimmed by 4 bases and 7 bases, with 12 bases remaining between them. The DNA for the CDR3 is TGTGCCAGCAGCCCGAGAACCACGGAGCAGTACTTC. This gives the protein CASSPRTTEQYF. Supplemented by reference TRBV5-5 and TRBJ2-7, the full variable domain reads DAGVTQSPTHLIKTRGQQVTLRCSPISGHKSVSWYQQVLGQGPQFIFQYYEKEERGRGNFPDRFSARQFPNYSSELNVNALLLGDSALYLCASSPRTTEQYFGPGTRLTVT.

CDR3 nucleotides: TGTGCCAGCAGCCAAGTCAGTCTGAGATTGGACAGGCTCTGGGGCTACACCTTC. Translated, it gives CASSQVSLRLDRLWGYTF. The rearrangement joins TRBV14 to TRBJ1-2; 7 bases match TRBD1. In germline, CDR1 is SGHDN, CDR2 FVKESK. The CDR3 spans 18 residues. V lost 1 base to trimming and J lost 8 bases; unmatched junction nucleotides: 19.

This chain connects TRBV19 to TRBJ1-1; 8 positions agree with TRBD1. This CDR3 is built from 19 residues. Trimming cost V 3 bases and J 2 bases; bases outside gene matches: 17. The germline V gene has CDR1 LNHDA and CDR2 SQIVND (reference sequence). Written as DNA, the CDR3 is TGTGCCAGTAGTATCCCCGAGACTGAGGACAGGGCATCTAACACTGAAGCTTTCTTT. It encodes CASSIPETEDRASNTEAFF.

This clone came up a few times. The chain joins TRBV19 to TRBJ1-1; D remains ambiguous. The CDR3 has 17 residues. V lost 1 base to trimming and J lost 5 bases, with 20 bases between them. Germline loops: CDR1 LNHDA, CDR2 SQIVND (reference sequence). CDR3 DNA: TGTGCCAGTAGTATAGGACGACACGAAATCCCGGGTACTGAAGCTTTCTTT. Translated, it gives CASSIGRHEIPGTEAFF.

In this sample, this clone turned up a few times. The gene calls are TRBV9 and TRBJ2-2, with 7 bases matching TRBD1. With V trimmed by 2 bases and J by 3 bases, 4 bases remained unmatched. This CDR3 contains 15 residues. From germline, CDR1 is SGDLS and CDR2 YYNGEE. This CDR3 reads CASSVTGQHTGELFF. The CDR3 region has the DNA TGTGCCAGCAGCGTGACGGGACAGCACACCGGGGAGCTGTTTTTT.

The chain employs TRBV5-1 and TRBJ2-6; no definite D call. The CDR3 runs to 15 residues. The germline V and J ends were trimmed by 4 bases and 0 bases, with 8 bases remaining between them. Germline V CDR1 and CDR2: SGHRS, YFSETQ. CDR3 protein: CASSTRSSGANVLTF. The CDR3 DNA reads TGCGCCAGCAGCACCAGAAGCTCTGGGGCCAACGTCCTGACTTTC.

The CDR3 DNA follows: TGTGCCATCAGCGAAACAGGGGTAGGCAATCAGCCCCAGCATTTT. It specifies CAISETGVGNQPQHF. The chain recombines TRBV10-3 with TRBJ1-5, with 7 bases aligning to TRBD1. CDR3 length equals 15 residues. Germline assignment: CDR1 ENHRY and CDR2 SYGVKD. Trimming took 6 bases from V and 2 from J; bases not matched to a gene: 7.

By proportion, this clone is medium-sized. The V call is TRBV2, the J call TRBJ1-6; no definite D call. Germline loops: CDR1 SNHLY, CDR2 FYNNEI. The CDR3 loop spans 14 amino acids. Between the trimmed V and J ends, which lost 5 bases and 2 bases, there was a span of 7 bases. The CDR3 is CASSLGPYNSPLHF. CDR3 sequence (DNA): TGTGCCAGCAGTCTTGGGCCCTATAATTCACCCCTCCACTTT.

The CDR3 sequence: CASSPLRPGGTEAFF. The DNA of the CDR3 is TGTGCCAGCTCACCACTCAGGCCGGGGGGCACTGAAGCTTTCTTT. This rearrangement joins TRBV18 to TRBJ1-1; D might be TRBD1 (5 bases). Trimming pared 1 base from V and 4 bases from J, leaving 13 bases between. The CDR3 has 15 amino acids. CDR1 KGHSH and CDR2 LQKENI come from the germline V gene.

This clone was observed a single time. CDR3 sequence (DNA): TGCGCCAGCAGAGCAACCGGAGCAACTAATGAAAAACTGTTTTTT. Encoded protein: CASRATGATNEKLFF. This chain uses TRBV5-1 with TRBJ1-4; D ambiguous. Trimming took off 5 bases at V and 0 bases at J, with 11 bases between the two ends. Germline V CDR1 and CDR2: SGHRS, YFSETQ. The CDR3 extends over 15 amino acids.

This clone appeared a single time. This chain connects TRBV19 to TRBJ1-5; 10 nucleotides line up with TRBD1. The ends lost 9 bases at V and 3 bases at J; junction bases unmatched: 8. CDR3 length: 15 amino acids. Germline-derived CDR1 and CDR2 are LNHDA and SQIVND (reference sequence). In DNA, the CDR3 is TGTGCCAGCGGGACAGGGGAAGTTTCCAATCAGCCCCAGCATTTT. This encodes CASGTGEVSNQPQHF.

This rearrangement joins TRBV4-3 to TRBJ1-2, with 8 bases that match TRBD1. V was pared by 4 bases and J by 8 bases, with 12 bases of the junction left unmatched. From germline, CDR1 is LGHNA and CDR2 YSLEER. This CDR3 is 15 amino acids long. The CDR3 DNA follows: TGCGCCAGCAGCCCGTACCGGACAGGGCTATGGGGCTACACCTTC. It codes for CASSPYRTGLWGYTF.

By sample fraction, this clone is medium-sized. The chain joins TRBV7-9 to TRBJ2-1; the D call may be TRBD1 or TRBD2 (6 bases each). The CDR3 is 16 residues long. Germline CDR1 and CDR2: SEHNR and FQNEAQ (reference sequence). The V and J ends lost 1 base and 2 bases respectively, with 12 bases between them. Here the CDR3 reads CASSLDGGLTYNEQFF. CDR3 in DNA: TGTGCCAGCAGCTTAGATGGGGGGCTTACCTACAATGAGCAGTTCTTC.

The chain joins TRBV7-2 to TRBJ2-1; D is uncertain. This CDR3 is built from 14 residues. V gave up 0 bases and J gave up 13 bases, with 16 bases separating them. Per the germline V gene, CDR1 is SGHTA and CDR2 is FQGNSA. For the CDR3, the DNA is TGTGCCAGCAGCTTAGCGGTCGACACACTTCCTCAGTTCTTC. The encoded protein is CASSLAVDTLPQFF. Filled out from reference TRBV7-2 and TRBJ2-1, the complete variable domain reads GAGVSQSPSNKVTEKGKDVELRCDPISGHTALYWYRQSLGQGLEFLIYFQGNSAPDKSGLPSDRFSAERTGGSVSTLTIQRTQQEDSAVYLCASSLAVDTLPQFFGPGTRLTVL.

The chain is built from TRBV7-2 and TRBJ1-4, with a possible D match to TRBD1 (6 bases). V lost 5 bases and J 4 bases, leaving 14 bases between the germline ends. Per the germline V gene, CDR1 is SGHTA and CDR2 is FQGNSA. The CDR3 runs to 15 residues. The CDR3 protein is CASSRLDSRNEKLFF. For the CDR3, the DNA is TGTGCCAGCAGCCGATTGGACAGCCGTAATGAAAAACTGTTTTTT.

This chain uses TRBV6-6 with TRBJ2-3; 13 bases fit TRBD2. V shed 7 bases and J 3 bases; nucleotides not matched to a gene: 7. The CDR3 extends over 16 amino acids. CDR1 is MNHNY, CDR2 SVGAGI, per germline (reference sequence). The CDR3 loop reads CASTSGTSGVTDTQYF. The CDR3 DNA follows: TGTGCCAGCACTTCCGGGACTAGCGGGGTTACAGATACGCAGTATTTT.